The clone carrying this TCR beta chain was counted many times. Its target is unknown. This record comes from a study of esophageal squamous cell carcinoma under preoperative chemotherapy. General observations from the study: Post-treatment tumor-infiltrating lymphocytes appeared partly derived from peripheral T cells migrating into the tumor. Tumor-infiltrating lymphocytes showed no significant post-chemotherapy TCR diversity increase, unlike peripheral T cells. Abundant clones tended to shrink rather than expand after paclitaxel-nedaplatin.

Sample time point: after preoperative PTX-NDP chemotherapy. CDR1 is SGHRS, CDR2 YFSETQ, per germline. This CDR3 region has 15 residues. TCRdb called the PCR reads again in MiXCR, with one record for every CDR3 protein. The repertoire has almost 9,500 distinct CDR3 sequences, approximately 48% of them found once; the top ten carry approximately 14%. V and J are TRBV5-1 and TRBJ2-1, with D perhaps assigned TRBD1 or TRBD2 (5 bases each). The J call is uncertain, as TRBJ2-7 better fits the DNA end. This specimen was collected from a patient given preoperative chemotherapy. The clonotype originates from a human donor with esophageal squamous cell carcinoma. The donor label of this sample is uncertain. The CDR3 DNA is TGCGCCAGCAGCTTAGATCCGGGACGCTACAATGAGCAGTACTTC. Translation: CASSLDPGRYNEQYF.